The clone carrying this T cell receptor (beta chain) was seen a few times. Its antigen is unknown. This sample is drawn from a study of naive and memory T cell subsets. Two oligonucleotides, mixed equimolar, formed the beta constant-region primer covering TRBC1 and TRBC2. The cDNA 3' end received a ligated single-stranded oligonucleotide carrying the SP2 primer and a 12-nucleotide UMI. TCRdb re-called the UMI-ligation and nested PCR reads through MiXCR, storing one row per CDR3 protein. In the table there are about 150,000 distinct CDR3 sequences, about a sixth of which are singletons. This CDR3 spans 15 amino acids. The germline V gene encodes CDR1 MNHEY and CDR2 SMNVEV (reference sequence). The junction had 7 bases not matched to a gene; V was cut back by 6 bases and J by 0 bases. Points from the study as a whole: Especially in CD8 cells, naive repertoires contained a few larger clonotypes, possibly CD45RA-re-expressing memory cells. Findings for naive and memory subsets could not be checked against ground truth. Expression changes during T cell differentiation may affect RNA-based TCR counts.

The sequencing input was naive CD4+ T cells from blood. The chain is built from TRBV27 and TRBJ2-7; 8 positions agree with TRBD1. This clonotype was sampled from a human donor in good health. The CDR3 loop is CASRAQGANSYEQYF. In nucleotides, the CDR3 is TGTGCCAGCAGAGCTCAGGGGGCTAACTCCTACGAGCAGTACTTC.